The clone carrying this TCR beta chain showed up just once. What it binds is unknown. The data were taken from a study of cytomegalovirus exposure and HLA in healthy donors. Study-level findings and limits: Most subjects' HLA-A and HLA-B alleles were reportedly predicted from TCR beta sequences. In a later analysis, CMV-associated beta chains were mostly HLA-associated, it appeared.

CDR3 length equals 13 residues. Germline loops: CDR1 SNHLY, CDR2 FYNNEI. The V end lost 7 bases, the J end lost 2 bases, and 11 bases lay between the germline ends. The donors were healthy bone marrow donors. In the PCR, 60 Vbeta and 13 Jbeta primers were used. Only in-frame clones appear in the TCRdb table, and some are missing; sequencing was by immunoSEQ multiplex PCR. The top ten clones hold around 3.9% of a sample with about 200,000 clones, 60% to 80% of them seen once. The material sequenced was PBMCs. The rearrangement links TRBV2 to TRBJ2-5, with D possibly matching TRBD1 (5 bases). The TCR comes from a male donor in good health and CMV-seronegative. CDR3 DNA: TGTGCCAGCAAGGGGTTCAGTCAAGAGACCCAGTACTTC. Translation gives CASKGFSQETQYF.